Each of the 29 T cell receptor beta chains below was sequenced from the same sample in a study of PD-1 blockade in classical Hodgkin lymphoma. Some clones are missing from TCRdb's copy, which holds only in-frame ones; the method was immunoSEQ multiplex PCR. The data contain 40,000 to 50,000 clones, 78% of them singletons. In every patient, relapse followed autologous stem cell transplantation, while exposure to brentuximab vedotin differed. The sample here was peripheral blood mononuclear cells (PBMCs), taken at baseline. These receptors were obtained from a human donor with classical Hodgkin lymphoma.

The gene calls are TRBV6-5 and TRBJ1-5, with 8 nucleotides matching TRBD1. Germline assignment: CDR1 MNHEY and CDR2 SVGAGI. This CDR3 is 14 amino acids long. The trim removed 8 bases at V and 6 bases at J, leaving 9 bases unmatched. The CDR3 sequence: CASLDRDEGQPQHF. CDR3 DNA: TGTGCCAGCTTGGACAGGGATGAAGGTCAGCCCCAGCATTTT.

The table lists this clone with a few counts. V and J are TRBV18 and TRBJ1-2; D uncertain. This CDR3 region has 11 residues. The germline CDR1 and CDR2 sequences are KGHSH and LQKENI. V was trimmed by 5 bases and J by 8 bases, leaving 9 bases between them. CDR3 nucleotides: TGTGCCAGCTCATTCCTCGGGGGCTACACCTTC. Residues: CASSFLGGYTF.

This chain connects TRBV27 to TRBJ2-7; no firm D call. V shed 3 bases and J shed 0 bases, with 9 bases lying between them. This CDR3 region has 14 residues. Germline V gives CDR1 MNHEY, CDR2 SMNVEV (reference sequence). The CDR3 DNA reads as TGTGCCAGCAGTTTGGGTGGATCCTCCTACGAGCAGTACTTC. Translated: CASSLGGSSYEQYF.

The J gene is TRBJ2-5, the V gene TRBV7-3; D tentatively reads TRBD1 or TRBD2 (5 bases each). CDR1 and CDR2 from the germline V gene are SGHTA and FQGTGA. The CDR3 sequence is 15 residues long. V dropped 4 bases and J dropped 2 bases, with 14 bases sitting between them. The CDR3 DNA is TGTGCCAGCAGCTCCACTGGGGGAATTCAAGAGACCCAGTACTTC. As protein: CASSSTGGIQETQYF. Filled out from reference TRBV7-3 and TRBJ2-5, the complete variable domain reads GAGVSQTPSNKVTEKGKYVELRCDPISGHTALYWYRQSLGQGPEFLIYFQGTGAADDSGLPNDRFFAVRPEGSVSTLKIQRTERGDSAVYLCASSSTGGIQETQYFGPGTRLLVL.

Concerning this clone itself: The sample carries other DNA sequences with the same CDR3. J is TRBJ2-3 and V is TRBV5-6, with D maybe TRBD2 (6 bases). The CDR3 runs 13 residues. Deletions cut 4 bases from V and 3 bases from J, with 9 bases between. The V gene's germline CDR1 is SGHDT and CDR2 YYEEEE. This CDR3 reads CASSPGVTDTQYF. The CDR3 nucleotides are TGTGCCAGCAGCCCGGGGGTGACAGATACGCAGTATTTT.

In this sample, this clone turned up a few times. The chain couples TRBV7-2 to TRBJ1-4, with 9 bases matching TRBD1. CDR3 length: 14 residues. After removal of 4 bases from V and 7 bases from J, the junction contained 4 bases not matched to a gene. Germline lookup yields CDR1 SGHTA and CDR2 FQGNSA. CDR3 sequence (DNA): TGTGCCAGCAGCTCAACAGGGGGCGGTGAAAAACTGTTTTTT. Protein sequence: CASSSTGGGEKLFF.

The rearrangement joins TRBV2 to TRBJ2-4; D perhaps matches TRBD1 (6 bases). Germline-derived CDR1 and CDR2 are SNHLY and FYNNEI. This CDR3 region has 14 residues. V lost 3 bases to trimming and J lost 7 bases, with 13 bases between them. CDR3 nucleotide sequence: TGTGCCAGCAGTGAGGTCGGACAGAGGAACATTCAGTACTTC. It specifies CASSEVGQRNIQYF.

The J gene is TRBJ1-2, the V gene TRBV4-2, with D unresolved. The germline V gene has CDR1 LGHNA and CDR2 YNFKEQ. V lost 0 bases and J 2 bases, leaving 13 bases between the germline ends. The CDR3 loop spans 16 amino acids. Written as DNA, the CDR3 is TGTGCCAGCAGCCAAGATCTAACGGGCTACAACTATGGCTACACCTTC. It encodes CASSQDLTGYNYGYTF.

The rearrangement links TRBV4-3 to TRBJ1-2; no reliable D call. Trimming shortened V by 0 bases and J by 0 bases, and 11 bases separated the two germline ends. Germline V CDR1 and CDR2: LGHNA, YSLEER. The CDR3 has 16 amino acids. The CDR3 region is CASSQDWGGTNYGYTF. The CDR3 region has the DNA TGCGCCAGCAGCCAAGATTGGGGAGGGACTAACTATGGCTACACCTTC.

This clone was observed a few times. The chain recombines TRBV4-1 with TRBJ2-7; TRBD1 matches at 12 bases. Germline lookup yields CDR1 MGHRA and CDR2 YSYEKL. The CDR3 is 19 amino acids. With V trimmed by 2 bases and J by 7 bases, 18 bases remained unmatched. This CDR3 is CASSQKGSPAGQGAEEQYF. CDR3 bases: TGCGCCAGCAGCCAAAAAGGGAGTCCGGCGGGACAGGGGGCGGAAGAGCAGTACTTC.

This rearrangement joins TRBV6-5 to TRBJ1-4; perhaps TRBD1 as D (5 bases). Germline V gene data show CDR1 as MNHEY and CDR2 as SVGAGI. The CDR3 spans 16 residues. V lost 0 bases, J lost 13 bases, and 21 bases lay in between. The CDR3 reads CASSYSAPGPGGRLFF. The CDR3 DNA reads as TGTGCCAGCAGTTACTCCGCTCCGGGACCCGGGGGGAGACTGTTTTTT.

The chain links TRBV4-3 to TRBJ2-3; maybe TRBD2 (6 bases). V was pared by 5 bases and J by 4 bases, with 13 bases between. Germline V gives CDR1 LGHNA, CDR2 YSLEER. CDR3 length: 14 amino acids. CDR3 in DNA: TGCGCCAGCAGCTCAGGAGGGGAAGCAGATACGCAGTATTTT. The encoded protein is CASSSGGEADTQYF.

There are a few counts of this clone. V is TRBV16 and J is TRBJ2-7; D may be TRBD1 (6 bases). The CDR3 loop spans 15 amino acids. Trimming pared 5 bases from V and 6 bases from J, leaving 20 bases between. Germline loops: CDR1 KGHSY, CDR2 FQNENV. CDR3 in amino acids: CASSGRTGIIGEQYF. The CDR3 DNA sequence: TGTGCCAGCAGCGGCCGTACAGGGATAATCGGCGAGCAGTACTTC.

The rearrangement links TRBV27 to TRBJ1-5; D might be TRBD1 (6 bases). This CDR3 region has 17 residues. Trimming pared 0 bases from V and 1 base from J, leaving 13 bases between. Germline CDR1 is MNHEY and CDR2 is SMNVEV (reference sequence). CDR3 sequence: CASSLSGPRGSNQPQHF. The CDR3 DNA follows: TGTGCCAGCAGTTTATCCGGACCGAGGGGGAGCAATCAGCCCCAGCATTTT.

Only one count was recorded for this clone. The chain combines TRBV7-6 with TRBJ2-7; perhaps D is TRBD1 or TRBD2 (7 bases each). The CDR3 covers 15 residues. The V gene lost 4 bases and the J gene lost 3 bases, with 16 bases spanning the gap. Germline V lookup: CDR1 SGHVS, CDR2 FNYEAQ. The chain's CDR3 is CASSSESGGGYEQYF. In DNA form, the CDR3 reads TGTGCCAGCAGCTCCGAATCAGGGGGGGGCTACGAGCAGTACTTC.

The chain has TRBV19 and TRBJ1-2; no reliable D call. The germline CDR1 and CDR2 sequences are LNHDA and SQIVND (reference sequence). The CDR3 runs 12 residues. The germline V and J ends were trimmed by 5 bases and 7 bases, with 11 bases remaining between them. CDR3 region: CASSGRSGGYTF. DNA of the CDR3: TGTGCCAGTAGTGGACGGAGTGGTGGCTACACCTTC.

This rearrangement joins TRBV10-3 to TRBJ2-7; 7 bases fit TRBD1. Germline CDR1 is ENHRY and CDR2 is SYGVKD. J lost 5 bases, V lost 3 bases, and 7 bases had no gene match. The CDR3 runs 14 residues. In DNA form, the CDR3 reads TGTGCCATCAGTGACCGACAGGGTGGCGACGAGCAGTACTTC. This translates into CAISDRQGGDEQYF.

The chain combines TRBV13 with TRBJ1-6; TRBD1 aligns across 8 bases. The CDR3 runs to 16 residues. J lost 3 bases, V lost 5 bases, and 6 bases had no gene match. CDR1 PRHDT and CDR2 FYEKMQ come from the germline V gene (reference sequence). The CDR3, as DNA: TGTGCCAGCAGCACCCAGGGGGCAAGCTATAATTCACCCCTCCACTTT. Protein: CASSTQGASYNSPLHF.

This clone appeared a few times. This rearrangement joins TRBV6-1 to TRBJ1-1; weak D call: TRBD1 (6 bases). Germline V gives CDR1 MNHNS, CDR2 SASEGT. CDR3 size: 14 residues. V gave up 1 base and J gave up 5 bases, with 11 bases separating them. In DNA, the CDR3 is TGTGCCAGCAGTGAAGAGCCAGGGGTAACTGAAGCTTTCTTT. The encoded protein is CASSEEPGVTEAFF.

The V call is TRBV5-1, the J call TRBJ1-1, with 7 nucleotides matching TRBD1. The length of the CDR3 is 14 residues. After removal of 1 base from V and 5 bases from J, the junction contained 5 bases not matched to a gene. In germline, CDR1 is SGHRS, CDR2 YFSETQ. The CDR3 sequence is CASSLSTGRTEAFF. CDR3 in DNA: TGCGCCAGCAGCTTGTCGACAGGGCGGACTGAAGCTTTCTTT.

V and J are TRBV6-6 and TRBJ1-1; no clear D. V gave up 2 bases and J gave up 3 bases, with 7 bases separating them. Germline CDR1 reads MNHNY; CDR2 reads SVGAGI (reference sequence). The CDR3 has 13 amino acids. CDR3 sequence: CASSYGADTEAFF. In DNA form, the CDR3 reads TGTGCCAGCAGTTACGGCGCGGACACTGAAGCTTTCTTT.

This clone was detected a few times. The chain combines TRBV29-1 with TRBJ1-1; D gene unclear. The CDR3 spans 13 residues. V was clipped by 1 base and J by 4 bases, with 10 bases between them. Germline V lookup: CDR1 SQVTM, CDR2 ANQGSEA. The CDR3: CSVEVVSGTEAFF. CDR3 in DNA: TGCAGCGTTGAAGTAGTAAGCGGCACTGAAGCTTTCTTT.

This clone has a single count. The chain recombines TRBV6-4 with TRBJ2-2; D possibly matches TRBD1 or TRBD2 (5 bases each). Germline V gene sequence: CDR1 MRHNA, CDR2 SNTAGT. The CDR3 covers 14 residues. V lost 4 bases and J lost 4, with 10 bases in between. CDR3: CASSGGAGTGELFF. DNA of the CDR3: TGTGCCAGCAGTGGAGGGGCCGGCACCGGGGAGCTGTTTTTT.

CDR3 nucleotide sequence: TGTGCCAGCAGCCCTACTAGCGGGGGGGCGGTCGGGGAGCTGTTTTTT. The encoded protein is CASSPTSGGAVGELFF. This rearrangement joins TRBV2 to TRBJ2-2; 13 bases are a match to TRBD2. The germline V gene encodes CDR1 SNHLY and CDR2 FYNNEI. The CDR3 is made up of 16 amino acids. The J segment lost 7 bases and the V segment lost 6 bases, leaving 8 bases of the junction unmatched.

The genes are TRBV30 and TRBJ2-5; D remains unclear. This CDR3 comprises 11 residues. Trimming took 5 bases from V and 5 from J, leaving 9 bases between them. Germline CDR1 is GTSNPN and CDR2 is SVGIG (reference sequence). Here the CDR3 DNA reads TGTGCCTGGGGCGAGACGGAGACCCAGTACTTC. It encodes CAWGETETQYF.

This clone was observed once. The chain is built from TRBV7-6 and TRBJ2-3; D is perhaps TRBD2 (5 bases). This CDR3 has 12 amino acids. V was trimmed by 6 bases and J by 3 bases, leaving 7 bases between them. Germline assignment: CDR1 SGHVS and CDR2 FNYEAQ. CDR3 bases: TGTGCCAGCAGTAGGAGGACAGATACGCAGTATTTT. Translated: CASSRRTDTQYF.

The V call is TRBV7-2, the J call TRBJ2-1; 9 bases are shared with TRBD1. With V trimmed by 4 bases and J by 6 bases, 7 bases remained unmatched. CDR3 length: 15 residues. Germline V gene sequence: CDR1 SGHTA, CDR2 FQGNSA. CDR3 residues: CASSYRDREVNEQFF. CDR3 coding DNA: TGTGCCAGCAGCTACCGGGACAGGGAAGTCAATGAGCAGTTCTTC.

The chain uses TRBV7-8 and TRBJ2-1, with TRBD2 matching 14 bases. V lost 2 bases, J lost 6 bases, and 3 bases stayed unmatched. Germline CDR1 is SGHVS and CDR2 is FQNEAQ. The CDR3 spans 16 residues. CDR3 coding DNA: TGTGCCAGCAGCTTATACGGACTAGCGGGGGGCAATGAGCAGTTCTTC. It specifies CASSLYGLAGGNEQFF.

The V and J genes are TRBV7-9 and TRBJ1-2; 8 nucleotides line up with TRBD1. With V trimmed by 11 bases and J by 5 bases, 7 bases remained unmatched. Germline V gives CDR1 SEHNR, CDR2 FQNEAQ (reference sequence). CDR3 length: 12 amino acids. CDR3 loop: CAGQTGVYGYTF. CDR3 nucleotide sequence: TGTGCCGGACAGACAGGGGTTTATGGCTACACCTTC. The full variable domain, in which reference TRBV7-9 and TRBJ1-2 provide the parts outside the CDR3, is DTGVSQNPRHKITKRGQNVTFRCDPISEHNRLYWYRQTLGQGPEFLTYFQNEAQLEKSRLLSDRFSAERPKGSFSTLEIQRTEQGDSAMYLCAGQTGVYGYTFGSGTRLTVV.